This TCR beta chain was sequenced during a study of PD-1 blockade in classical Hodgkin lymphoma. Background on the study: Nivolumab 3 mg/kg was given intravenously every 2 weeks.

Time point specified: cycle 4 day 1 (C4D1), after 6 weeks of nivolumab. In every patient, relapse followed autologous stem cell transplantation, while exposure to brentuximab vedotin differed. This CDR3 comprises 14 residues. V lost 1 base to trimming and J lost 5 bases; unmatched junction nucleotides: 2. Germline CDR1 reads SGHAT; CDR2 reads FQNNGV. Clones were sequenced by immunoSEQ multiplex PCR, and TCRdb holds only the in-frame ones, with some missing. The sample carries about 89,000 clones, about nine tenths recorded once. In its sample, this clone was seen a few times. This material consisted of peripheral blood mononuclear cells (PBMCs), taken before the fourth cycle of nivolumab. The chain employs TRBV11-2 and TRBJ1-5, with TRBD1 matching 7 bases. The receptor was isolated from a human donor with classical Hodgkin lymphoma. In nucleotides, the CDR3 is TGTGCCAGCAGCTTAGGACAGGGCGATCAGCCCCAGCATTTT. Translated, it gives CASSLGQGDQPQHF.